The present entry profiles one TCR beta chain with its context. The sample originates from a study of shared clonotypes between healthy human individuals. The assay was immunoSEQ multiplex PCR, and TCRdb's table has in-frame clones only and misses some. The sample includes approximately 590,000 clones, 95% to 96% of them seen just once. CDR3 size: 12 residues. The germline V gene has CDR1 SQVTM and CDR2 ANQGSEA. The V end was cut by 4 bases, the J end by 1 base, with 8 bases between. The naive CD8 population came from CD45RO-negative cells selected for CCR7, without terminally differentiated effector memory CD45RA+ cells.

The chain has TRBV29-1 and TRBJ2-7; TRBD2 might be the D (5 bases). Material: naive CD8+ T cells sorted from blood. This clonotype was obtained from a woman under 40 in good health. The CDR3, as DNA: TGCAGCGTTGTCGACTATTCCTACGAGCAGTACTTC. Translated: CSVVDYSYEQYF.